Reported below is one T cell receptor (beta chain). Per the authors' pipeline: Scientists estimated how many nucleated cells there were by amplifying reference gene primers. Clones were read by immunoSEQ multiplex PCR, and TCRdb kept only the in-frame ones, dropping some. The D gene and trimming were derived from the DNA, and the V and J assignments and clone size from that table. This sample has 200,000 to 300,000 clones; approximately 85% occur once, and the top ten carry about 9.1%. This sample stems from a study of blood T cell repertoires in COVID-19. J lost 1 base, V lost 5 bases, and 2 bases had no gene match. The CDR3 is 15 amino acids. Germline loops: CDR1 SGHVS, CDR2 FQNEAQ.

This clonotype originated in a woman aged 50 to 60 with acute COVID-19. The gene calls are TRBV7-8 and TRBJ2-4, with TRBD1 identical over 10 bases. The sequenced sample was PBMCs or T cells enriched from blood (not recorded which). The DNA of the CDR3 is TGTGCCAGCAGCGCGGGACAGGGGGCCAAAAACATTCAGTACTTC. Encoded protein: CASSAGQGAKNIQYF.